One and the same sample provided the 31 T cell receptor beta chains below, sequenced in a study of neurological immune-mediated disorders. Indicated time point: longitudinal time-point 3. TCRdb fed the 5' RACE reads into MiXCR, producing one record per CDR3 protein. The profile shows around 42,000 distinct CDR3 sequences, 13% of them singletons. Input material: PBMCs. These receptor sequences come from a man younger than 45 in good health.

This clonotype has at least ten counts. The V and J genes are TRBV2 and TRBJ2-3; possibly TRBD1 for D (5 bases). CDR1 and CDR2 from the germline V gene are SNHLY and FYNNEI. The CDR3 spans 14 residues. V was shortened by 2 bases and J by 0 bases, with 6 bases between the two germline ends. The CDR3 region has the DNA TGTGCCAGCAGTGAAAAGGGGAGCACAGATACGCAGTATTTT. It codes for CASSEKGSTDTQYF.

This clonotype has a count of ten or more. The rearrangement joins TRBV28 to TRBJ2-5; 7 nucleotides line up with TRBD1. The CDR3 runs to 13 residues. Looked up from germline, CDR1 is MDHEN and CDR2 is SYDVKM. The V segment lost 6 bases and the J segment 1 base; nucleotides outside the gene matches: 2. The CDR3 region has the DNA TGTGCCAGCAGGGGGACAGCCCAAGAGACCCAGTACTTC. The encoded protein is CASRGTAQETQYF.

This clonotype was observed many times. The V and J genes are TRBV6-1 and TRBJ1-5; the match to TRBD1 covers 7 bases. CDR3 size: 16 residues. V shed 4 bases and J 1 base; nucleotides not matched to a gene: 7. Germline assignment: CDR1 MNHNS and CDR2 SASEGT. The DNA of the CDR3 is TGTGCCAGCAGTGTCCTGACAGGGCAGAGCAATCAGCCCCAGCATTTT. Its translation: CASSVLTGQSNQPQHF.

This clonotype showed up many times. V gene TRBV24-1 combines with J gene TRBJ2-1; D gene unclear. V was trimmed by 1 base and J by 5 bases, leaving 8 bases between them. CDR3 size: 14 residues. CDR1 is KGHDR and CDR2 is SFDVKD in the germline V gene. The CDR3: CATSDFNTHNEQFF. CDR3 bases: TGTGCCACCAGTGATTTTAACACACACAATGAGCAGTTCTTC.

This clonotype was counted at least ten times. The chain combines TRBV9 with TRBJ2-1; 15 positions match TRBD2. The CDR3 covers 18 residues. CDR1 and CDR2 from the germline V gene are SGDLS and YYNGEE. With V trimmed by 3 bases and J by 0 bases, 4 bases remained unmatched. The CDR3, as DNA: TGTGCCAGCAGCGCAGGGACTAGCGGGAGGACCTCCTACAATGAGCAGTTCTTC. Its protein product is CASSAGTSGRTSYNEQFF. Full variable domain (outside the CDR3, taken from reference TRBV9 and TRBJ2-1): DSGVTQTPKHLITATGQRVTLRCSPRSGDLSVYWYQQSLDQGLQFLIQYYNGEERAKGNILERFSAQQFPDLHSELNLSSLELGDSALYFCASSAGTSGRTSYNEQFFGPGTRLTVL.

This clonotype was seen many times. This chain uses TRBV18 with TRBJ1-5, with D perhaps TRBD1 (6 bases). Trimming left V 3 bases short and J 5 bases short, with 8 bases between. Germline lookup yields CDR1 KGHSH and CDR2 LQKENI. The CDR3 has 13 amino acids. The CDR3 DNA follows: TGTGCCAGCTCACCCCACAGGGATCAGCCCCAGCATTTT. It codes for CASSPHRDQPQHF.

In this sample, this clonotype turned up many times. V is TRBV7-8 and J is TRBJ1-5; TRBD1 matches 8 bases. Germline CDR1 SGHVS, CDR2 FQNEAQ. The CDR3 sequence is 15 residues long. After removal of 0 bases from V and 4 bases from J, the junction contained 2 bases not matched to a gene. CDR3 DNA sequence: TGTGCCAGCAGCTTAGCGCACAGGGGGAATCAGCCCCAGCATTTT. It encodes CASSLAHRGNQPQHF.

The chain recombines TRBV6-1 with TRBJ1-5, with D perhaps TRBD1 (6 bases). The CDR3 is made up of 12 amino acids. CDR1 is MNHNS and CDR2 is SASEGT in the germline V gene. In DNA form, the CDR3 reads TGTGGGGTTAGAGGGGGTAATCGGCCACAGCATTTT. It is translated as CGVRGGNRPQHF.

In its sample, this clonotype is medium-sized. V and J are TRBV24-1 and TRBJ2-3; the match to TRBD1 covers 7 bases. The CDR3 contains 15 residues. Unmatched junction bases numbered 6, after V lost 5 bases and J lost 2 bases. Germline V CDR1 and CDR2: KGHDR, SFDVKD. The CDR3 region is CATSGRQGYTDTQYF. The CDR3 DNA is TGTGCCACCAGTGGGAGACAGGGTTACACAGATACGCAGTATTTT.

This clonotype was counted at least ten times. This chain joins TRBV5-1 and TRBJ2-1, with 9 bases lining up with TRBD2. Trimming at V came to 0 bases and at J to 6 bases, leaving 4 bases not matched to a gene. Germline assignment: CDR1 SGHRS and CDR2 YFSETQ. The CDR3 runs 15 residues. CDR3 protein: CASSLGGGRANEQFF. The CDR3 DNA sequence: TGCGCCAGCAGCTTGGGCGGCGGGAGGGCCAATGAGCAGTTCTTC.

This clonotype is classed as medium-sized. J is TRBJ2-4 and V is TRBV29-1; tentative D call: TRBD2 (6 bases). V lost 4 bases to trimming and J lost 0 bases, with 10 bases between them. The germline CDR1 and CDR2 sequences are SQVTM and ANQGSEA. The CDR3 consists of 14 residues. The CDR3 region is CSVVTGVAKNIQYF. The CDR3 DNA sequence: TGCAGCGTTGTCACGGGGGTAGCCAAAAACATTCAGTACTTC.

This clonotype was detected many times. The chain employs TRBV7-9 and TRBJ1-5; 10 bases are a match to TRBD1. There are 14 residues in the CDR3. J lost 8 bases, V lost 5 bases, and 6 bases had no gene match. Germline CDR1 is SEHNR and CDR2 is FQNEAQ (reference sequence). CDR3 nucleotides: TGTGCCAGCAGCCGGGGACAGGGGAGCGAGCCCCAGCATTTT. This sequence encodes CASSRGQGSEPQHF. The full variable domain, in which reference TRBV7-9 and TRBJ1-5 provide the parts outside the CDR3, is DTGVSQNPRHKITKRGQNVTFRCDPISEHNRLYWYRQTLGQGPEFLTYFQNEAQLEKSRLLSDRFSAERPKGSFSTLEIQRTEQGDSAMYLCASSRGQGSEPQHFGDGTRLSIL.

This clonotype was observed at least ten times. The V call is TRBV24-1, the J call TRBJ2-3; D is perhaps TRBD1 (6 bases). The CDR3 sequence is 18 residues long. V shed 1 base and J shed 0 bases, with 16 bases lying between them. Per the germline V gene, CDR1 is KGHDR and CDR2 is SFDVKD. Here the CDR3 reads CATSDFSFGQGSTDTQYF. DNA of the CDR3: TGTGCCACCAGTGATTTTTCGTTCGGGCAGGGGAGCACAGATACGCAGTATTTT.

At least ten counts were recorded for this clonotype. V usage is TRBV3-1 and J usage is TRBJ1-1; TRBD1 might be the D (5 bases). Per the germline V gene, CDR1 is LGHDT and CDR2 is YNNKEL (reference sequence). V was pared by 4 bases and J by 3 bases, with 9 bases between. The CDR3 runs 13 residues. The CDR3 DNA follows: TGTGCCAGCAGCCCTGGGACGGACACTGAAGCTTTCTTT. As protein: CASSPGTDTEAFF. Filled out from reference TRBV3-1 and TRBJ1-1, the complete variable domain reads DTAVSQTPKYLVTQMGNDKSIKCEQNLGHDTMYWYKQDSKKFLKIMFSYNNKELIINETVPNRFSPKSPDKAHLNLHINSLELGDSAVYFCASSPGTDTEAFFGQGTRLTVV.

This clonotype was seen repeatedly, ten times or more. Here the CDR3 DNA reads TGTGCCAGCAGTGATTGGGGGACCTTAGCCAAAAACATTCAGTACTTC. It translates to CASSDWGTLAKNIQYF. The chain combines TRBV25-1 with TRBJ2-4; D assignment may be TRBD1 or TRBD2 (5 bases each). Trimming removed 3 bases from V and 0 bases from J, with 12 bases in between. The CDR3 contains 16 residues. The germline V gene encodes CDR1 MGHDK and CDR2 SYGVNS.

This clonotype has a count of ten or more. The chain has TRBV3-1 and TRBJ2-1, with D uncertain. With 0 bases removed from V and 0 bases from J, the gap between germline ends came to 6 bases. Germline CDR1 reads LGHDT; CDR2 reads YNNKEL (reference sequence). CDR3 length equals 15 residues. CDR3 residues: CASSQEVASYNEQFF. CDR3 nucleotide sequence: TGTGCCAGCAGCCAAGAAGTGGCCTCCTACAATGAGCAGTTCTTC.

Ten or more counts support this clonotype. CDR3 bases: TGTGCCATCAGTGAGTCCCGGTCTCAAAGCTCCTACAATGAGCAGTTCTTC. Protein product: CAISESRSQSSYNEQFF. The chain joins TRBV10-3 to TRBJ2-1, with no clear D. The V end lost 0 bases, the J end lost 0 bases, and 12 bases lay between the germline ends. The germline V gene encodes CDR1 ENHRY and CDR2 SYGVKD. This CDR3 comprises 17 residues.

Of note for this clonotype: Mismatch with germline at one junction end may stem from a read error. The rearrangement joins TRBV28 to TRBJ2-1, with 11 bases lining up with TRBD1. Germline V gene data show CDR1 as MDHEN and CDR2 as SYDVKM. The CDR3 runs to 13 residues. As DNA, the CDR3 is TGTGCTAGCACCCGGACAGGGGGCAATGAGCAGATCTTC. Translation gives CASTRTGGNEQIF.

This clonotype was recorded at least ten times. The J gene is TRBJ2-7, the V gene TRBV5-1; TRBD1 might be the D (5 bases). This CDR3 comprises 14 residues. Trimming took 4 bases from V and 2 from J, leaving 13 bases between them. The V gene's germline CDR1 is SGHRS and CDR2 YFSETQ. This CDR3 reads CASSPMQGAYEQYF. In DNA, the CDR3 is TGCGCCAGCAGCCCAATGCAGGGCGCCTACGAGCAGTACTTC.

The chain employs TRBV20-1 and TRBJ2-1; 9 bases agree with TRBD2. The CDR3 covers 14 residues. The trim removed 3 bases at V and 6 bases at J, leaving 6 bases unmatched. The germline gives CDR1 DFQATT, CDR2 SNEGSKA (reference sequence). The DNA of the CDR3 is TGCAGTGCTAGGGCGGGAGGGCCGGGCAATGAGCAGTTCTTC. Protein: CSARAGGPGNEQFF.

This clonotype appeared many times. The chain joins TRBV9 to TRBJ1-1; TRBD1 aligns across 11 bases. Germline CDR1 reads SGDLS; CDR2 reads YYNGEE. The CDR3 length is 14 residues. J lost 6 bases, V lost 2 bases, and 3 bases had no gene match. CDR3 nucleotides: TGTGCCAGCAGCGTCGGGACAGGGGGGGCTGAAGCTTTCTTT. It codes for CASSVGTGGAEAFF.

This clonotype was counted many times. The chain couples TRBV29-1 to TRBJ2-3; weak D call: TRBD2 (6 bases). CDR3 length equals 16 residues. The germline V and J ends were trimmed by 2 bases and 5 bases, with 20 bases remaining between them. Per germline, CDR1 SQVTM and CDR2 ANQGSEA. The DNA for the CDR3 is TGCAGCGTTGAACCCTGGAGCGCGGGACGGGGAGATACGCAGTATTTT. Translation: CSVEPWSAGRGDTQYF.

This clonotype was seen at least ten times. This clone may be a read error of a much larger clone one base away. The chain links TRBV20-1 to TRBJ2-5; TRBD2 might be the D (6 bases). There are 16 residues in the CDR3. CDR1 and CDR2 (germline): DFQATT, SNEGSKA (reference sequence). The CDR3 coding sequence is TGCAGTGCTAGAGCCCTCCCCCCGGGACTTGGAGAGACCCGGTACTTC. Its protein product is CSARALPPGLGETRYF.

This clonotype was seen many times. The genes are TRBV28 and TRBJ2-3; 13 bases fit TRBD2. The junction had 4 bases not matched to a gene; V was cut back by 6 bases and J by 7 bases. This CDR3 comprises 14 residues. Germline assignment: CDR1 MDHEN and CDR2 SYDVKM. CDR3 sequence (DNA): TGTGCCAGCAGGAGGACTAGCGGGAGATATACGCAGTATTTT. This sequence encodes CASRRTSGRYTQYF.

This clonotype was counted many times. The J gene is TRBJ2-3, the V gene TRBV5-1; a weak D match, TRBD1 (6 bases). The CDR3 spans 17 residues. Per the germline V gene, CDR1 is SGHRS and CDR2 is YFSETQ. Trimming removed 4 bases from V and 3 bases from J, with 21 bases in between. The CDR3 here is CASSIPLTGRGTDTQYF. The CDR3 region has the DNA TGCGCCAGCAGCATACCCCTGACAGGCCGAGGGACAGATACGCAGTATTTT.

To note about this clonotype: One end of the junction varies from germline; a read error may be responsible. The rearrangement links TRBV27 to TRBJ2-3; 7 nucleotides align to TRBD1. The CDR3 totals 13 residues. CDR1 is MNHEY and CDR2 is SMNVEV in the germline V gene (reference sequence). CDR3 in DNA: TGTGCCGGCAGTTTGTCGACGACAGGGAGGCAGTATTTT. It translates to CAGSLSTTGRQYF.

This clonotype was counted ten times or more. This chain's CDR3 is CASSRGAVEKLFF. The CDR3 DNA follows: TGTGCCAGCAGCCGAGGGGCGGTTGAAAAACTGTTTTTT. V is TRBV7-2 and J is TRBJ1-4; tentatively, D is TRBD1 (5 bases). The V gene lost 5 bases and the J gene lost 7 bases, with 11 bases spanning the gap. Germline V gene lookup returns CDR1 SGHTA and CDR2 FQGNSA. This CDR3 comprises 13 residues.

There are many counts of this clonotype. The V call is TRBV5-1, the J call TRBJ1-1, with TRBD1 matching over 10 bases. V lost 2 bases and J lost 11; bases outside the gene matches: 12. The CDR3 spans 15 residues. CDR1 is SGHRS, CDR2 YFSETQ, per germline. The CDR3 here is CASSLTGTGELLAFF. CDR3 bases: TGCGCCAGCAGCTTAACCGGGACAGGGGAGCTATTGGCTTTCTTT.

There are a few counts of this clonotype. This chain connects TRBV19 to TRBJ1-5, with TRBD1 matching 9 bases. The CDR3 is 16 amino acids. The ends lost 4 bases at V and 5 bases at J; junction bases unmatched: 9. Looked up from germline, CDR1 is LNHDA and CDR2 is SQIVND (reference sequence). The CDR3 here is CASSNIQGALYQPQHF. The DNA of the CDR3 is TGTGCCAGTAGTAACATACAGGGGGCCTTATATCAGCCCCAGCATTTT.

V is TRBV12-3 or TRBV12-4 and J is TRBJ2-7; D unresolved. The length of the CDR3 is 12 residues. V dropped 5 bases and J dropped 0 bases, with 5 bases sitting between them. CDR3: CASSQDSYEQYF. CDR3 bases: TGTGCCAGCAGTCAAGACTCCTACGAGCAGTACTTC.

There are many counts of this clonotype. This chain uses TRBV20-1 with TRBJ2-5; 13 nucleotides match TRBD2. Germline CDR1 is DFQATT and CDR2 is SNEGSKA (reference sequence). This CDR3 has 16 residues. V lost 0 bases, J lost 3 bases, and 4 bases stayed unmatched. CDR3 region: CSARDSGTSGEETQYF. CDR3 DNA sequence: TGCAGTGCTAGAGATTCAGGGACTAGCGGGGAAGAGACCCAGTACTTC.